One sample yielded the 15 T cell receptor beta chains listed below, sequenced in a study of regulatory T cells in long-lasting Graves disease. Library construction for TCR beta used iRepertoire HTBI primers and Arm-PCR of CDR3 regions. TCRdb re-analysed the multiplex PCR reads in MiXCR, keeping a single row per CDR3 protein. The table has roughly 500,000 distinct CDR3 sequences, roughly 21% seen once; the top ten hold around 7%. Time point: persistent/refractory GD, antithyroid drugs over 5 years with positive TRAb. Making the TCR library involved RNA that had been extracted from PBMCs. The sequencing used peripheral blood mononuclear cells (PBMCs), collected when the disease was refractory, from a patient treated with antithyroid drugs. Receptor source: a female donor with Graves disease.

The chain combines TRBV28 with TRBJ1-1, with unresolved D. V lost 8 bases and J lost 8, with 12 bases in between. Germline V gene sequence: CDR1 MDHEN, CDR2 SYDVKM. The CDR3 is 11 residues long. As DNA, the CDR3 is TGTGCCAGCGTCGGAAATACGGAAGCTTTCTTT. It translates to CASVGNTEAFF.

This clonotype was recorded many times. This chain joins TRBV12-3 or TRBV12-4 and TRBJ2-6; D is undetermined. This CDR3 comprises 19 residues. V was trimmed by 5 bases and J by 0 bases, leaving 20 bases between them. CDR3: CASSLPPGPPLSGANVLTF. The CDR3 coding sequence is TGTGCCAGCAGTCTCCCGCCGGGCCCCCCTCTCTCTGGGGCCAACGTCCTGACTTTC.

This clonotype was seen repeatedly, ten times or more. The chain couples TRBV28 to TRBJ1-1; D is possibly TRBD1 (6 bases). Germline CDR1 and CDR2: MDHEN and SYDVKM. CDR3 size: 14 residues. V was shortened by 8 bases and J by 6 bases, with 19 bases between the two germline ends. CDR3 bases: TGTGCCAGCTCTCAGGGGCAGGTCGATCCTGAAGCTTTCTTT. Residues: CASSQGQVDPEAFF.

This clonotype appeared many times. The genes are TRBV28 and TRBJ2-7, with 9 positions matching TRBD1. The CDR3 is 14 residues long. Germline lookup yields CDR1 MDHEN and CDR2 SYDVKM. Germline trimming cut 6 bases from V and 4 bases from J; bases unmatched to any gene: 7. DNA for the CDR3: TGTGCCAGCAGGACAACCGGGACAGGGTACGAGCAGTACTTC. It codes for CASRTTGTGYEQYF.

This clonotype has more than one count but fewer than ten. The chain is built from TRBV5-5 and TRBJ1-5; D is undetermined. The CDR3 is 15 residues long. Trimming shortened V by 2 bases and J by 1 base, and 10 bases separated the two germline ends. The V gene's germline CDR1 is SGHKS and CDR2 YYEKEE (reference sequence). CDR3 region: CASSFWAKSNQPQHF. The CDR3 DNA reads as TGTGCCAGCAGCTTCTGGGCAAAGAGCAATCAGCCCCAGCATTTT.

This clonotype was detected many times. The J gene is TRBJ1-3, the V gene TRBV28; tentatively, D is TRBD1 (5 bases). The CDR3 sequence is 14 residues long. Trimming stripped 5 bases from V and 1 base from J, with 9 bases between. Per germline, CDR1 MDHEN and CDR2 SYDVKM. The CDR3 spells CASSLQVSGNTIYF. CDR3 bases: TGTGCCAGCAGTCTACAGGTTTCTGGAAACACCATATATTTT.

The chain employs TRBV4-1 and TRBJ1-2; 9 positions match TRBD1. Germline V gene lookup returns CDR1 MGHRA and CDR2 YSYEKL. V shed 0 bases and J 4 bases; nucleotides not matched to a gene: 3. There are 15 residues in the CDR3. CDR3 loop: CASSQDPQGAYGYTF. CDR3 DNA: TGCGCCAGCAGCCAAGATCCACAGGGGGCCTATGGCTACACCTTC.

In this sample, this clonotype turned up a few times. The chain recombines TRBV5-5 with TRBJ1-5; 11 bases are shared with TRBD1. CDR1 SGHKS and CDR2 YYEKEE come from the germline V gene (reference sequence). V lost 1 base, J lost 6 bases, and 3 bases stayed unmatched. CDR3 length: 15 amino acids. Written as DNA, the CDR3 is TGTGCCAGCAGCTTGTGGACAGGGGGCGGTCAGCCCCAGCATTTT. Residues: CASSLWTGGGQPQHF.

This clonotype was found a few times. CDR3 in amino acids: CASSLITVNTGELFF. The CDR3, as DNA: TGTGCCAGTAGTTTGATTACGGTGAACACCGGGGAGCTGTTTTTT. V is TRBV19 and J is TRBJ2-2; D is unresolved. With 5 bases removed from V and 1 base from J, the gap between germline ends came to 11 bases. Germline CDR1 and CDR2: LNHDA and SQIVND (reference sequence). The CDR3 runs 15 residues.

Concerning this clonotype itself: One end of the junction does not line up with germline, which may come from a read error. The chain couples TRBV15 to TRBJ1-5, with 7 positions matching TRBD1. The CDR3 totals 16 residues. Germline CDR1 LNHNV, CDR2 YYDKDF (reference sequence). The CDR3 DNA sequence: TGTGCCAGCAGCAGAGTATCAGGGACAGGCAATCAGCCCCAGCATTTT. The encoded protein is CASSRVSGTGNQPQHF.

On this clonotype: A single base separates this from a much larger clone, so it may be a read error. The rearrangement links TRBV7-2 to TRBJ2-7; TRBD2 aligns across 9 bases. The germline CDR1 and CDR2 sequences are SGHTA and FQGNSA. There are 16 residues in the CDR3. This CDR3 reads CASSPILAGGPYGQYF. The CDR3 nucleotides are TGTGCCAGCAGCCCCATCCTTGCGGGAGGGCCCTACGGGCAGTACTTC.

This clonotype appeared a few times. The gene calls are TRBV10-3 and TRBJ2-3, with D unclear. CDR1 and CDR2 (germline): ENHRY, SYGVKD. The CDR3 length is 14 residues. Trimming took off 3 bases at V and 0 bases at J, with 7 bases between the two ends. CDR3 sequence reads: CAISDKLSTDTQYF. CDR3 bases: TGTGCCATCAGTGATAAGTTAAGCACAGATACGCAGTATTTT.

This clonotype was counted at least ten times. This chain connects TRBV28 to TRBJ1-5; TRBD1 matches 9 bases. This CDR3 contains 13 residues. V was pared by 3 bases and J by 9 bases, with 3 bases of the junction left unmatched. The germline CDR1 and CDR2 sequences are MDHEN and SYDVKM. The CDR3 spells CASSFQTGGPQHF. The CDR3 DNA follows: TGTGCCAGCAGTTTCCAGACAGGGGGGCCCCAGCATTTT.

This clonotype was recorded at least ten times. The chain uses TRBV11-3 and TRBJ2-7; 7 bases are shared with TRBD1. Germline V CDR1 and CDR2: SGHNT, YENEEA. This CDR3 is 14 amino acids long. The V gene end was trimmed by 5 bases and the J gene end by 2 bases; junction bases not matched to a gene: 6. The CDR3 is CASSLRTGAYEQYF. For the CDR3, the DNA is TGTGCCAGCAGCCTCAGGACAGGAGCCTACGAGCAGTACTTC.

In its sample, this clonotype was seen many times. CDR3: CASREGTVGQPQHF. The DNA for the CDR3 is TGTGCCAGCAGGGAAGGGACAGTAGGCCAGCCCCAGCATTTT. The chain couples TRBV28 to TRBJ1-5; the match to TRBD1 covers 7 bases. Trimming cost V 6 bases and J 7 bases; bases outside gene matches: 9. Germline-derived CDR1 and CDR2 are MDHEN and SYDVKM. The CDR3 spans 14 residues.